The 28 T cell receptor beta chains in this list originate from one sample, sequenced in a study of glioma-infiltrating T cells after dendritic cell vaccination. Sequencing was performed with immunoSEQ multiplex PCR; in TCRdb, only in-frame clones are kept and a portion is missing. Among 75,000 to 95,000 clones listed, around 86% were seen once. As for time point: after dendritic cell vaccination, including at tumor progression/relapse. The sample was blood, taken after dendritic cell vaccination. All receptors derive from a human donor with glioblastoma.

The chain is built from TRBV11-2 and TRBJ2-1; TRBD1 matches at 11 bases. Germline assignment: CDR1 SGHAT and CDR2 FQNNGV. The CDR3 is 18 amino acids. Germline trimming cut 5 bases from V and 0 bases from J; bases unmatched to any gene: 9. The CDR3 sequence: CASSGRDRGSLSYNEQFF. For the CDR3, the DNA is TGTGCCAGCAGCGGCCGGGACAGGGGGTCGCTCTCCTACAATGAGCAGTTCTTC.

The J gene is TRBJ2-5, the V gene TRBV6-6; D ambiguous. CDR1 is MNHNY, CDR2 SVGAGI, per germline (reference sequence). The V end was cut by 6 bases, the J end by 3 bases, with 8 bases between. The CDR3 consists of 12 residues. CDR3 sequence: CASRTQKETQYF. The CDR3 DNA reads TGTGCCAGCAGGACACAGAAAGAGACCCAGTACTTC.

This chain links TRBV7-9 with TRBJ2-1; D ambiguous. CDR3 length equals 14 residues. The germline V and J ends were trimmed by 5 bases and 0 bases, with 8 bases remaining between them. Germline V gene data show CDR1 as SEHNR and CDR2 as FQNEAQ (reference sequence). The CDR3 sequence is CASSQMFSYNEQFF. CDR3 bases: TGTGCCAGCAGCCAGATGTTCTCCTACAATGAGCAGTTCTTC.

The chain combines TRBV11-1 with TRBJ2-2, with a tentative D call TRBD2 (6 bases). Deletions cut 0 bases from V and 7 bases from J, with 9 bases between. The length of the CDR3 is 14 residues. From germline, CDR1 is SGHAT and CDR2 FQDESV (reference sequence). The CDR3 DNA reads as TGTGCCAGCAGCTTAGCGGAGGGCGGCGGGGAGCTGTTTTTT. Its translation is CASSLAEGGGELFF.

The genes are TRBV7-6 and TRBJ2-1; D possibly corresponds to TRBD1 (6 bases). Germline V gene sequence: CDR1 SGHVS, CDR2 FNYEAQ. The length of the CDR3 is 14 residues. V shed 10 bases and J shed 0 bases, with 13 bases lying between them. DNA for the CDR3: TGTGCCACCGAAGACAGGAGCTCCTACAATGAGCAGTTCTTC. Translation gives CATEDRSSYNEQFF. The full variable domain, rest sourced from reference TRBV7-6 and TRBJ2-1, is GAGVSQSPRYKVTKRGQDVALRCDPISGHVSLYWYRQALGQGPEFLTYFNYEAQQDKSGLPNDRFSAERPEGSISTLTIQRTEQRDSAMYRCATEDRSSYNEQFFGPGTRLTVL.

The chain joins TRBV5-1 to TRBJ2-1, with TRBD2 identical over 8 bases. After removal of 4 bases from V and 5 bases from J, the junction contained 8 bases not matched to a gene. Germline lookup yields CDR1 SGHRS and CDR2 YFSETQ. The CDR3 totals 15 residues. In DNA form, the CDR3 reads TGCGCCAGCAGCCCGGGGGGGGGCGCGGACAATGAGCAGTTCTTC. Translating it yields CASSPGGGADNEQFF.

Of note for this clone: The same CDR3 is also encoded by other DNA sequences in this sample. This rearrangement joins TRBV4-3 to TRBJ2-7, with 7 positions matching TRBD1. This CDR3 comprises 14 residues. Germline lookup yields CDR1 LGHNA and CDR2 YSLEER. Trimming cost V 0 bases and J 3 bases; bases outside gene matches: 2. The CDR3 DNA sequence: TGCGCCAGCAGCCAAGATAACAGGGGCTACGAGCAGTACTTC. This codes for CASSQDNRGYEQYF.

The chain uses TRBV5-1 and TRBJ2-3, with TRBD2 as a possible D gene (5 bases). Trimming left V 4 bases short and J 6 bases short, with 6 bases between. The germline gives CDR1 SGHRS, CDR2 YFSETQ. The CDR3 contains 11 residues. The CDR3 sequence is CASSTGDTQYF. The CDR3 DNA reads TGCGCCAGCAGCACGGGGGATACGCAGTATTTT.

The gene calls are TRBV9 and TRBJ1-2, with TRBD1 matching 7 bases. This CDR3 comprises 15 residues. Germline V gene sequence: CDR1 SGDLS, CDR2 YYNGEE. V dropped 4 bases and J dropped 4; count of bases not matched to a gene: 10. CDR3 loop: CASSSQGGASYGYTF. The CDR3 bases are TGTGCCAGCAGCTCCCAAGGGGGCGCGAGCTATGGCTACACCTTC. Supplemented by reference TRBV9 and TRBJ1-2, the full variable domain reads DSGVTQTPKHLITATGQRVTLRCSPRSGDLSVYWYQQSLDQGLQFLIQYYNGEERAKGNILERFSAQQFPDLHSELNLSSLELGDSALYFCASSSQGGASYGYTFGSGTRLTVV.

CDR3 sequence: CASSYSTGRSTDTQYF. In DNA form, the CDR3 reads TGTGCCAGCAGTTACTCGACCGGGAGAAGCACAGATACGCAGTATTTT. The J gene is TRBJ2-3, the V gene TRBV6-5; D is perhaps TRBD2 (6 bases). CDR3 length equals 16 residues. The germline V and J ends were trimmed by 0 bases and 0 bases, with 10 bases remaining between them. Per the germline V gene, CDR1 is MNHEY and CDR2 is SVGAGI.

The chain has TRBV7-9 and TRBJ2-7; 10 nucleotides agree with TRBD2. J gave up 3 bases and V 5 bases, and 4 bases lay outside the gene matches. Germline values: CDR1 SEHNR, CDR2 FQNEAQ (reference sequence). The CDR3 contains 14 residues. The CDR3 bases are TGTGCCAGCAGCCGCCGGACTAGCGGCTACGAGCAGTACTTC. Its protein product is CASSRRTSGYEQYF.

The chain's CDR3 is CATRTGETQYF. In DNA, the CDR3 is TGTGCCACCCGAACCGGGGAGACCCAGTACTTC. The chain uses TRBV7-6 and TRBJ2-5; D not resolved. V was trimmed by 10 bases and J by 5 bases, leaving 11 bases between them. Germline-derived CDR1 and CDR2 are SGHVS and FNYEAQ. This CDR3 spans 11 amino acids.

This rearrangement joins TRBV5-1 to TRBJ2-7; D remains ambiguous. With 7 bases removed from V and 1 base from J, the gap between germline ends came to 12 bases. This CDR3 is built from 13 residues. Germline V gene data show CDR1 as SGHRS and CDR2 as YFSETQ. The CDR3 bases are TGCGCCAGCGGCCCAGGTGGATCCTACGAGCAGTACTTC. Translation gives CASGPGGSYEQYF.

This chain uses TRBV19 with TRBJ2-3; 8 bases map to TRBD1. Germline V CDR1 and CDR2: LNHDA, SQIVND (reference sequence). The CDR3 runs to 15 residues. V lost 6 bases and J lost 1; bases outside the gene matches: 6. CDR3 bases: TGTGCCAGTAGGCGGACAGGGTCTGGCACAGATACGCAGTATTTT. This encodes CASRRTGSGTDTQYF.

CDR3 region: CASSQWDRGSNQPQHF. The CDR3 nucleotides are TGTGCCAGCAGCCAATGGGACAGGGGCAGCAATCAGCCCCAGCATTTT. This chain joins TRBV16 and TRBJ1-5, with 10 positions matching TRBD1. Germline lookup yields CDR1 KGHSY and CDR2 FQNENV. With V trimmed by 1 base and J by 1 base, 1 base remained unmatched. The CDR3 has 16 residues.

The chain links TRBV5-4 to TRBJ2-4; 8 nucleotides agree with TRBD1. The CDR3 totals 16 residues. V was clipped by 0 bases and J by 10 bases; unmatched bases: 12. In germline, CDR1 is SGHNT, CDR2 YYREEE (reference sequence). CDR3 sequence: CASSLGVDRVSEIQYF. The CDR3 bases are TGTGCCAGCAGCTTGGGCGTGGACAGGGTTAGTGAGATTCAGTACTTC.

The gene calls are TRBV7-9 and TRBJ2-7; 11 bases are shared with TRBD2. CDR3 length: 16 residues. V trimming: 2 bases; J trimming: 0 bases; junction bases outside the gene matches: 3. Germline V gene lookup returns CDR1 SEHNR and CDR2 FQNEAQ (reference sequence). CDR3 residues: CASSLLAGGLSYEQYF. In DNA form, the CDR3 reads TGTGCCAGCAGCTTACTAGCGGGAGGTCTCTCCTACGAGCAGTACTTC.

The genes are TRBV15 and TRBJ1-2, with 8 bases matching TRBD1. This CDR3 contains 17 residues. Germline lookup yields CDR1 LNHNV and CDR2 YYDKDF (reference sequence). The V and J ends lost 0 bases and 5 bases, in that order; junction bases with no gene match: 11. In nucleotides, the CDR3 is TGTGCCACCAGCAGAGATCCCCTCACCGGGACAGGATATGGCTACACCTTC. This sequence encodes CATSRDPLTGTGYGYTF.

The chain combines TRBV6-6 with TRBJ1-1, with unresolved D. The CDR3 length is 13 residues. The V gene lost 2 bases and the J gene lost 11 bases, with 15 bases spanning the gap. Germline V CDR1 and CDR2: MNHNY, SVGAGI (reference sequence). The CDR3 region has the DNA TGTGCCAGCAGTTACGAGCCCGGGTCGTATGCTTTCTTT. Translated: CASSYEPGSYAFF.

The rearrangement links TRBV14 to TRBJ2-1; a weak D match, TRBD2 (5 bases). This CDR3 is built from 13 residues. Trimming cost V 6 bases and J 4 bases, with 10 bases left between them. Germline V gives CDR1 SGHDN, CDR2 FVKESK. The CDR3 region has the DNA TGTGCCAGCAGGAGGGAAGCGTACAATGAGCAGTTCTTC. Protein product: CASRREAYNEQFF.

DNA for the CDR3: TGTGCCAGCGCGGGACTGCTGAACACCGGGGAGCTGTTTTTT. It translates to CASAGLLNTGELFF. The chain uses TRBV27 and TRBJ2-2, with D possibly matching TRBD2 (6 bases). V lost 8 bases to trimming and J lost 1 base, with 11 bases between them. The CDR3 sequence is 14 residues long. Germline loops: CDR1 MNHEY, CDR2 SMNVEV (reference sequence).

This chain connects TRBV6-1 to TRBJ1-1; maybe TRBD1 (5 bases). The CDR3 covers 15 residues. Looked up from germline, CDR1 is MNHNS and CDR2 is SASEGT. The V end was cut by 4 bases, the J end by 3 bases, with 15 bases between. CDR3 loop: CASSGGDLGHTEAFF. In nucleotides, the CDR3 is TGTGCCAGCAGTGGGGGGGACCTCGGGCACACTGAAGCTTTCTTT.

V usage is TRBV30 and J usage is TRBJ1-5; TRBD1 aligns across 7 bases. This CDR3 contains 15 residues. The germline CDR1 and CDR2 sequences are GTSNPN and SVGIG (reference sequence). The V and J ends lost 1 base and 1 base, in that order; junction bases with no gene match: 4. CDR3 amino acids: CAWSGQGRSNQPQHF. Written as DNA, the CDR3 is TGTGCCTGGAGTGGACAGGGAAGGAGCAATCAGCCCCAGCATTTT.

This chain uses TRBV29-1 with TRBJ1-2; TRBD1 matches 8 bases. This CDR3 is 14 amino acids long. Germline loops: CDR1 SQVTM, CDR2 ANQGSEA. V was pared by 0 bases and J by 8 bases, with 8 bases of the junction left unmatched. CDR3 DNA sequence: TGCAGCGTTGAAGACGCGAGACAGGGGCAAGGCTACACCTTC. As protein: CSVEDARQGQGYTF.

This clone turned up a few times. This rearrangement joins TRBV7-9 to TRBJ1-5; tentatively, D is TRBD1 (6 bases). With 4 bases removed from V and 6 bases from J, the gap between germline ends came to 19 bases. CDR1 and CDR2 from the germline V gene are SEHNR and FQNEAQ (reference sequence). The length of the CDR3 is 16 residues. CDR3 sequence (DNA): TGTGCCAGCAGCTCTCAGCCCCCAGGGGTGGGTCAGCCCCAGCATTTT. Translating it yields CASSSQPPGVGQPQHF.

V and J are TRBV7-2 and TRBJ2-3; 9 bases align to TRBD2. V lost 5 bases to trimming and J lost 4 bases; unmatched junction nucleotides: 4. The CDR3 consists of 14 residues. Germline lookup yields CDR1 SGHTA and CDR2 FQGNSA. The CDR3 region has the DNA TGTGCCAGCAGCCCCCAGCGGGGGGCAGATACGCAGTATTTT. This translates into CASSPQRGADTQYF.

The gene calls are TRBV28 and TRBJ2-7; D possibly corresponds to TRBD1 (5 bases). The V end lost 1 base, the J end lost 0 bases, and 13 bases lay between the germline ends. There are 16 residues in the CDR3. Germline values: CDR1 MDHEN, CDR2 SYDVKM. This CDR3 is CASSLFPPDSSYEQYF. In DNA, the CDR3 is TGTGCCAGCAGTTTATTTCCCCCCGACAGCTCCTACGAGCAGTACTTC.

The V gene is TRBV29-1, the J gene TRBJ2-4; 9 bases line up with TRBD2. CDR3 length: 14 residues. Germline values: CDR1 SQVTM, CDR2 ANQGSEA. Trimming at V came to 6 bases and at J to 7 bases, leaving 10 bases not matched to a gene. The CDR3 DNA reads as TGCAGCGTGGAGGTAGCGGGAGTGAGGAACATTCAGTACTTC. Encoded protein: CSVEVAGVRNIQYF.